This T cell receptor (beta chain) emerged from a study of tumor-infiltrating lymphocytes in primary liver carcinoma. The template, roughly 510 ng total RNA, yielded TCR beta cDNA made with a constant-region primer. Construction of TCR beta libraries relied on three successive nested multiplex PCR rounds employing slightly modified ARM-PCR. The first two PCR rounds, roughly 10 cycles each, used TRBV1-TRBV30 forward primers and a C-beta reverse primer. TCRdb re-derived calls from the multiplex PCR reads in MiXCR, one entry per CDR3 protein. This table has almost 200,000 distinct CDR3 sequences, roughly 61% appearing once. The V end lost 3 bases, the J end lost 6 bases, and 21 bases lay between the germline ends. The CDR3 runs to 17 residues. Unsorted whole blood supplied the blood RNA, and germline DNA was isolated too. With chronic HBV infection, the patients were also treatment-naive.

This sequence originates from a woman aged 60-70 years with primary liver carcinoma and hepatitis B virus infection. The chain joins TRBV12-3 or TRBV12-4 to TRBJ2-1; D may match TRBD1 or TRBD2 (5 bases each). Sequenced: peripheral blood. CDR3 protein: CASSFRLRTGPTNEQFF. DNA of the CDR3: TGTGCCAGCAGTTTTCGTCTCAGGACGGGGCCCACCAATGAGCAGTTCTTC.